The sequence of this T cell receptor beta chain was determined in a study of cytotoxic CD8 clonotypes in ibrutinib-treated CLL. Regarding the study as a whole: With treatment, public clonotypes, which were uncommon, either contracted or remained stable.

Repertoires were generated with immunoSEQ multiplex PCR, while TCRdb's copy carries only in-frame clones and drops some. The sample has 150,000 to 200,000 clones, around nine tenths seen once. This clone has only a few counts. Antigen: not known. The germline V gene encodes CDR1 SQVTM and CDR2 ANQGSEA. V gave up 0 bases and J gave up 9 bases, with 21 bases separating them. The CDR3 has 15 amino acids. The clonotype comes from a human donor with chronic lymphocytic leukemia. V and J are TRBV29-1 and TRBJ2-7, with D maybe TRBD1 (6 bases). This specimen was PBMCs, taken at disease progression, from a patient treated with ibrutinib. CDR3 in DNA: TGCAGCGTTGAAGAGTGGACAGACTCCGCTGGTCGGCAGTACTTC. Its protein is CSVEEWTDSAGRQYF.